The 24 T cell receptor beta chains presented below share a single source sample, sequenced in a study of CD8 T cells in ankylosing spondylitis. TCRdb re-derived calls from the 5' RACE reads in MiXCR, one entry per CDR3 protein. The sample comprises 150,000 to 200,000 distinct CDR3 sequences, around 20% of which are singletons, and over 7.5% rests with the top ten. Input material: blood, either unsorted or a sorted T cell fraction (not recorded which). These receptors were obtained from a male donor with ankylosing spondylitis or in good health (not recorded which).

The J gene is TRBJ1-1, the V gene TRBV4-2; unclear D gene. Germline CDR1 LGHNA, CDR2 YNFKEQ. The germline V and J ends were trimmed by 0 bases and 1 base, with 9 bases remaining between them. The CDR3 is 15 amino acids. The CDR3 sequence: CASSQDPQPNTEAFF. The CDR3 DNA is TGTGCCAGCAGCCAAGATCCACAGCCGAACACTGAAGCTTTCTTT.

This clonotype has only a few counts. This rearrangement joins TRBV20-1 to TRBJ1-6; 11 bases are shared with TRBD1. The CDR3 sequence is 17 residues long. The germline V gene encodes CDR1 DFQATT and CDR2 SNEGSKA (reference sequence). V dropped 5 bases and J dropped 6; count of bases not matched to a gene: 12. CDR3 nucleotides: TGCAGTGCTGGCAACGTCCGGACAGGGGGCGTTAATTCACCCCTCCACTTT. This gives the protein CSAGNVRTGGVNSPLHF.

The sample holds many counts of this clonotype. The chain couples TRBV1 to TRBJ2-4; the table calls TRBD2, which could not be checked here. TRBV1 is a pseudogene. The CDR3 runs to 14 residues. CDR3 DNA sequence: TGCACCAGCAGCGGAGTAGCGGGAGGGGACATTCAGTACTTC. Encoded protein: CTSSGVAGGDIQYF.

This clonotype was recorded a few times. V gene TRBV27 combines with J gene TRBJ1-6, with D uncertain. The V gene's germline CDR1 is MNHEY and CDR2 SMNVEV (reference sequence). CDR3 size: 12 residues. The ends were cut back, 4 bases at V and 7 bases at J, with 5 bases in the middle. CDR3 sequence reads: CASSWRNSPLHF. The CDR3 bases are TGTGCCAGCAGTTGGAGAAATTCACCCCTCCACTTT.

This clonotype was counted between two and nine times. Written as DNA, the CDR3 is TGTGCCAGCAGCTTAGAACAGGGCACTGAAGCTTTCTTT. Translated: CASSLEQGTEAFF. The chain combines TRBV7-9 with TRBJ1-1; the D gene is possibly TRBD1 (6 bases). The V gene's germline CDR1 is SEHNR and CDR2 FQNEAQ (reference sequence). Between the trimmed V and J ends, which lost 1 base and 4 bases, there was a span of 7 bases. The CDR3 extends over 13 amino acids.

The chain combines TRBV28 with TRBJ2-1; TRBD2 agrees at 9 bases. Trimming at V came to 7 bases and at J to 7 bases, leaving 5 bases not matched to a gene. The CDR3 spans 13 residues. Germline V gene sequence: CDR1 MDHEN, CDR2 SYDVKM. The CDR3 region has the DNA TGTGCCAGCATAAAGCGGGAGGATAATGAGCAGTTCTTC. This encodes CASIKREDNEQFF.

This clonotype was seen ten or more times. The chain recombines TRBV21-1 with TRBJ1-1; TRBD1 is the table's D call, not checked against the DNA. TRBV21-1 is deemed a pseudogene. CDR3 length: 15 amino acids. In DNA, the CDR3 is TGTGCCAGCAGCAAAGCAACAGGGAAGAACACTGAAGCTTTCTTT. It is translated as CASSKATGKNTEAFF.

V gene TRBV4-2 combines with J gene TRBJ1-3; 7 nucleotides align to TRBD1. The CDR3 covers 17 residues. J lost 7 bases, V lost 2 bases, and 14 bases had no gene match. Germline lookup yields CDR1 LGHNA and CDR2 YNFKEQ. The CDR3 spells CASSQPNEGALGNTIYF. In nucleotides, the CDR3 is TGTGCCAGCAGCCAACCGAACGAGGGGGCGTTAGGGAACACCATATATTTT.

This clonotype occurred many times. As DNA, the CDR3 is TGTGCCACGAACCGGGACAACACAGATACGCAGTATTTT. Translated: CATNRDNTDTQYF. The V call is TRBV24-1, the J call TRBJ2-3; D might be TRBD1 (6 bases). CDR3 size: 13 residues. Germline-derived CDR1 and CDR2 are KGHDR and SFDVKD. V lost 10 bases, J lost 2 bases, and 12 bases lay in between.

This clonotype was counted at least ten times. The gene calls are TRBV3-1 and TRBJ2-7; D unclear. V dropped 2 bases and J dropped 3 bases, with 11 bases sitting between them. The CDR3 runs 14 residues. Germline V gene data show CDR1 as LGHDT and CDR2 as YNNKEL (reference sequence). The CDR3 bases are TGTGCCAGCAGCCAAAGGTTAGGGAACTACGAGCAGTACTTC. Protein sequence: CASSQRLGNYEQYF.

This clonotype was seen a handful of times. This rearrangement joins TRBV29-1 to TRBJ1-1; tentative D call: TRBD1 (6 bases). The V end lost 0 bases, the J end lost 6 bases, and 14 bases lay between the germline ends. Germline V lookup: CDR1 SQVTM, CDR2 ANQGSEA. This CDR3 comprises 14 residues. The CDR3 loop reads CSVEEGWQGPEAFF. Here the CDR3 DNA reads TGCAGCGTTGAAGAAGGTTGGCAGGGGCCTGAAGCTTTCTTT.

This clonotype was observed many times. V gene TRBV7-6 combines with J gene TRBJ1-5; weak D call: TRBD1 (6 bases). There are 13 residues in the CDR3. Trimming shortened V by 4 bases and J by 5 bases, and 9 bases separated the two germline ends. Germline CDR1 and CDR2: SGHVS and FNYEAQ. Here the CDR3 reads CASSSRQDQPQHF. In nucleotides, the CDR3 is TGTGCCAGCAGCTCTCGACAGGATCAGCCCCAGCATTTT.

This clonotype was observed at least ten times. The chain has TRBV28 and TRBJ2-2; TRBD1 might be the D (6 bases). Trimming took off 2 bases at V and 7 bases at J, with 11 bases between the two ends. The CDR3 is 14 amino acids. The germline V gene has CDR1 MDHEN and CDR2 SYDVKM. CDR3 DNA sequence: TGTGCCAGCAGTTTAGGCAGGGGTAACGGGGAGCTGTTTTTT. Protein: CASSLGRGNGELFF.

Ten or more counts support this clonotype. The chain couples TRBV20-1 to TRBJ1-1; D gene unclear. CDR3 size: 14 residues. The V gene's germline CDR1 is DFQATT and CDR2 SNEGSKA (reference sequence). V gave up 0 bases and J gave up 0 bases, with 8 bases separating them. In nucleotides, the CDR3 is TGCAGTGCTAGAGATCCGGGGATGAACACTGAAGCTTTCTTT. Translated: CSARDPGMNTEAFF.

The V gene is TRBV20-1, the J gene TRBJ2-3; TRBD1 matches 7 bases. The CDR3 runs to 15 residues. Germline-derived CDR1 and CDR2 are DFQATT and SNEGSKA (reference sequence). The junction had 8 bases not matched to a gene; V was cut back by 3 bases and J by 2 bases. The CDR3 DNA is TGCAGTGCTAGGGCACGAGGGGGCCTCACAGATACGCAGTATTTT. The encoded protein is CSARARGGLTDTQYF.

The J gene is TRBJ1-6, the V gene TRBV25-1; D is uncertain. V was cut by 2 bases and J by 6 bases, with 11 bases left in between. CDR1 and CDR2 (germline): MGHDK, SYGVNS. The CDR3 is made up of 15 amino acids. This CDR3 reads CASSEVDRGNSPLHF. As DNA, the CDR3 is TGTGCCAGCAGTGAAGTCGACCGCGGTAATTCACCCCTCCACTTT.

The chain uses TRBV27 and TRBJ2-1, with 7 bases fitting TRBD1. The CDR3 length is 14 residues. The J segment lost 7 bases and the V segment lost 0 bases, leaving 3 bases of the junction unmatched. Germline values: CDR1 MNHEY, CDR2 SMNVEV (reference sequence). As DNA, the CDR3 is TGTGCCAGCAGTTTATCGACAGGGAAGAATGAGCAGTTCTTC. Its translation is CASSLSTGKNEQFF.

The sample holds many counts of this clonotype. This chain connects TRBV28 to TRBJ2-1; TRBD2 matches 8 bases. In germline, CDR1 is MDHEN, CDR2 SYDVKM. CDR3 length equals 15 residues. The trim removed 4 bases at V and 7 bases at J, leaving 9 bases unmatched. Here the CDR3 reads CASSSIAGLGNEQFF. DNA of the CDR3: TGTGCCAGCAGTTCTATAGCGGGATTAGGGAATGAGCAGTTCTTC.

The chain uses TRBV5-1 and TRBJ2-5, with 10 bases matching TRBD2. The CDR3 is 16 residues long. V shed 4 bases and J 5 bases; nucleotides not matched to a gene: 11. CDR1 SGHRS and CDR2 YFSETQ come from the germline V gene. The CDR3 loop reads CASSLTGAGGRETQYF. CDR3 DNA: TGCGCCAGCAGCCTCACCGGAGCGGGAGGGAGGGAGACCCAGTACTTC.

This clonotype came up many times. V is TRBV12-3 or TRBV12-4 and J is TRBJ2-2; 11 bases agree with TRBD2. The CDR3 is 16 residues long. V trimming: 6 bases; J trimming: 4 bases; junction bases outside the gene matches: 7. The CDR3 DNA follows: TGTGCCAGCAGGACCACTAGCGGGAGTGGCACCGGGGAGCTGTTTTTT. Protein: CASRTTSGSGTGELFF.

This clonotype was observed at least ten times. The chain joins TRBV29-1 to TRBJ2-7; D remains ambiguous. Germline CDR1 and CDR2: SQVTM and ANQGSEA. The CDR3 spans 10 residues. The germline V and J ends were trimmed by 3 bases and 3 bases, with 3 bases remaining between them. CDR3 loop: CSVEDYEQYF. The CDR3 nucleotides read TGCAGCGTTGAGGACTACGAGCAGTACTTC.

J is TRBJ2-2 and V is TRBV7-9; the D is unclear. V shed 4 bases and J shed 4 bases, with 7 bases lying between them. CDR3 length equals 13 residues. Germline CDR1 reads SEHNR; CDR2 reads FQNEAQ (reference sequence). For the CDR3, the DNA is TGTGCCAGCAGCTCATGGATCACCGGGGAGCTGTTTTTT. Its protein product is CASSSWITGELFF.

In its sample, this clonotype was seen many times. This chain joins TRBV7-9 and TRBJ1-2; TRBD1 aligns across 7 bases. CDR1 and CDR2 (germline): SEHNR, FQNEAQ (reference sequence). There are 15 residues in the CDR3. The J segment lost 4 bases and the V segment lost 5 bases, leaving 10 bases of the junction unmatched. The CDR3 loop reads CASSAGTEPIYGYTF. As DNA, the CDR3 is TGTGCCAGCAGCGCAGGGACAGAGCCTATCTATGGCTACACCTTC.

The chain is built from TRBV5-6 and TRBJ2-1; D unclear. The CDR3 length is 12 residues. Trimming left V 3 bases short and J 10 bases short, with 11 bases between. Germline assignment: CDR1 SGHDT and CDR2 YYEEEE. The DNA of the CDR3 is TGTGCCAGCAGCTCCGGCTGGAAGGAGCAGTTCTTC. Protein sequence: CASSSGWKEQFF.